The clone carrying this T cell receptor (beta chain) was seen more than once but under ten times. What it recognizes is unknown. This sample was taken from a study of CD8 T cells in ankylosing spondylitis. Broader study findings: Several of the motif variants were reported before in synovial fluid and blood from reactive arthritis.

The CDR3 is 15 residues long. CDR1 is MNHEY, CDR2 SMNVEV, per germline (reference sequence). V lost 6 bases and J lost 4; bases outside the gene matches: 9. Making the TCR beta libraries involved quantitative 5'-RACE with molecular barcodes. TCRdb ran MiXCR on the 5' RACE reads and lists one entry per CDR3 protein. The sample yields approximately 150,000 distinct CDR3 sequences, around 9.6% seen once. The rearrangement uses TRBV27 and TRBJ2-5; 9 bases are a match to TRBD1. The receptor's source is a female donor with ankylosing spondylitis or in good health (not recorded which). The sequenced material came from blood, either unsorted or a sorted T cell fraction (not recorded which). The CDR3 region is CASRVTGGVLETQYF. CDR3 in DNA: TGTGCCAGCAGAGTAACAGGGGGCGTTTTAGAGACCCAGTACTTC.